The T cell receptor (beta chain) under discussion was sequenced for a study of blood T cell repertoires in COVID-19. Trimming stripped 4 bases from V and 3 bases from J, with 16 bases between. This CDR3 is built from 15 residues. Looked up from germline, CDR1 is LGHDT and CDR2 is YNNKEL (reference sequence). Here immunoSEQ multiplex PCR was the method, and the copy in TCRdb shows in-frame clones only, minus some. There are some 220,000 clones in the sample; approximately 84% occur only once, and about 2.3% lies in the top ten. The chain combines TRBV3-1 (or the pseudogene TRBV3-2) with TRBJ2-7, with a tentative D call TRBD1 (5 bases). This TCR was recovered from a woman aged 60 to 75 with acute or convalescent COVID-19. The sample consisted of peripheral blood. In nucleotides, the CDR3 is TGTGCCAGCAGCCCGGAAGGGCAGGGCCACTACGAGCAGTACTTC. Protein: CASSPEGQGHYEQYF.